This TCR beta chain came from a study of T cells in Graves' hyperthyroidism and ophthalmopathy. In its sample, this clonotype was seen a few times. RNA transcripts gave rise to amplified TCR beta CDR3 regions. First-round RT-PCR with HTBI primers amplified the TCR CDR3 region. MiXCR, run by TCRdb on the multiplex PCR reads, gives a single entry per CDR3 protein. The sample lists around 700,000 distinct CDR3 sequences, around a sixth seen once, with approximately 15% in the top ten. The source material was blood. The TCR originated in a woman aged 45-65 years with Graves' hyperthyroidism that later progressed to Graves' ophthalmopathy.

This CDR3 reads CATSEGDRENTEAFF. The CDR3 DNA sequence: TGTGCCACCAGTGAGGGAGACAGGGAGAACACTGAAGCTTTCTTT. This chain connects TRBV24-1 to TRBJ1-1; 7 bases map to TRBD1. With 4 bases clipped from V and 1 base from J, the junction kept 5 bases outside the gene matches. This CDR3 is built from 15 residues. Germline lookup yields CDR1 KGHDR and CDR2 SFDVKD.